The 29 T cell receptor beta chains in this list originate from one sample, sequenced in a study of blood T cell repertoires in COVID-19. Some clones are missing from TCRdb's copy, which holds only in-frame ones; the method was immunoSEQ multiplex PCR. In the table there are under 200,000 clones, 70% to 90% of which are singletons. The sequencing sample was made of peripheral blood. These receptors all stem from a woman in her sixties with COVID-19, enrolled during active disease.

The J gene is TRBJ2-2, the V gene TRBV2; a weak D match, TRBD2 (5 bases). Germline loops: CDR1 SNHLY, CDR2 FYNNEI. Deletions cut 5 bases from V and 8 bases from J, with 15 bases between. This CDR3 comprises 14 residues. The CDR3 DNA sequence: TGTGCCAGCAGTATGTTCGGGGTTACAGGGGAGCTGTTTTTT. Protein sequence: CASSMFGVTGELFF. The whole variable domain, filled in from reference TRBV2 and TRBJ2-2, reads EPEVTQTPSHQVTQMGQEVILRCVPISNHLYFYWYRQILGQKVEFLVSFYNNEISEKSEIFDDQFSVERPDGSNFTLKIRSTKLEDSAMYFCASSMFGVTGELFFGEGSRLTVL.

The chain couples TRBV7-2 to TRBJ2-7; 10 nucleotides match TRBD2. Germline lookup yields CDR1 SGHTA and CDR2 FQGNSA. V trimming: 1 base; J trimming: 0 bases; junction bases outside the gene matches: 6. There are 17 residues in the CDR3. This CDR3 is CASSLVASGSFSYEQYF. In nucleotides, the CDR3 is TGTGCCAGCAGCTTAGTGGCTAGCGGGAGCTTCTCCTACGAGCAGTACTTC.

J is TRBJ2-4 and V is TRBV6-5; weak D call: TRBD1 (6 bases). CDR1 is MNHEY and CDR2 is SVGAGI in the germline V gene. Trimming removed 6 bases at V and 6 bases at J, with 15 bases between. The CDR3 has 14 residues. The DNA for the CDR3 is TGTGCCAGCAGCCTGCAGGGGCTTTCAAACATTCAGTACTTC. It encodes CASSLQGLSNIQYF.

This clone came up many times. This chain connects TRBV7-3 to TRBJ1-2; no reliable D call. The ends were cut back, 1 base at V and 3 bases at J, with 9 bases in the middle. CDR1 and CDR2 from the germline V gene are SGHTA and FQGTGA. The CDR3 contains 14 residues. CDR3 DNA: TGTGCCAGCAGCTTAAACCCTTTAGACTATGGCTACACCTTC. As protein: CASSLNPLDYGYTF.

V gene TRBV20-1 combines with J gene TRBJ2-2, with 7 positions matching TRBD2. The CDR3 totals 16 residues. V shed 3 bases and J 1 base; nucleotides not matched to a gene: 8. Germline V gene lookup returns CDR1 DFQATT and CDR2 SNEGSKA (reference sequence). The CDR3 nucleotides are TGCAGTGCTAGTGATCGACTAGCAGGGAACACCGGGGAGCTGTTTTTT. It specifies CSASDRLAGNTGELFF.

This clone has a single count. The same CDR3 also results from other DNA sequences found in this sample. The V call is TRBV5-1, the J call TRBJ2-3, with D tentatively TRBD2 (6 bases). The V end lost 0 bases, the J end lost 5 bases, and 10 bases lay between the germline ends. The CDR3 extends over 14 amino acids. Per the germline V gene, CDR1 is SGHRS and CDR2 is YFSETQ. CDR3 in DNA: TGCGCCAGCAGCTTGGAACTAGCCGGAGATACGCAGTATTTT. Residues: CASSLELAGDTQYF.

This rearrangement joins TRBV11-3 to TRBJ2-2; the match to TRBD1 covers 9 bases. The CDR3 has 16 residues. J lost 3 bases, V lost 5 bases, and 7 bases had no gene match. CDR1 is SGHNT and CDR2 is YENEEA in the germline V gene. Here the CDR3 DNA reads TGTGCCAGCAGCACCCGGGACAGGGCCCACACCGGGGAGCTGTTTTTT. Its protein is CASSTRDRAHTGELFF. Full variable domain (missing parts from reference TRBV11-3 and TRBJ2-2): EAGVVQSPRYKIIEKKQPVAFWCNPISGHNTLYWYLQNLGQGPELLIRYENEEAVDDSQLPKDRFSAERLKGVDSTLKIQPAELGDSAVYLCASSTRDRAHTGELFFGEGSRLTVL.

The V call is TRBV25-1, the J call TRBJ2-3, with TRBD2 matching 7 bases. The CDR3 has 14 amino acids. CDR1 and CDR2 from the germline V gene are MGHDK and SYGVNS. The V and J ends lost 7 bases and 1 base, in that order; junction bases with no gene match: 5. CDR3 loop: CASTVAGGTDTQYF. The CDR3 DNA follows: TGTGCCAGCACCGTTGCGGGGGGCACAGATACGCAGTATTTT.

The rearrangement uses TRBV5-1 and TRBJ2-2, with 13 bases identical to TRBD2. Germline CDR1 and CDR2: SGHRS and YFSETQ. V trimming: 2 bases; J trimming: 5 bases; junction bases outside the gene matches: 3. This CDR3 is built from 16 residues. CDR3 in amino acids: CASSFGLAGETGELFF. As DNA, the CDR3 is TGCGCCAGCAGCTTCGGACTAGCGGGAGAGACCGGGGAGCTGTTTTTT.

This chain links TRBV10-3 with TRBJ2-3; 8 nucleotides agree with TRBD2. V lost 8 bases and J lost 2; bases outside the gene matches: 12. The germline gives CDR1 ENHRY, CDR2 SYGVKD. The CDR3 covers 16 residues. As DNA, the CDR3 is TGTGCCATCGGGGTAGCGGGAACTCTCATCACAGATACGCAGTATTTT. Encoded protein: CAIGVAGTLITDTQYF.

The genes are TRBV25-1 and TRBJ1-1; tentative D call: TRBD1 (5 bases). Trimming cost V 1 base and J 0 bases, with 12 bases left between them. The CDR3 sequence is 16 residues long. Germline lookup yields CDR1 MGHDK and CDR2 SYGVNS. The CDR3 region has the DNA TGTGCCAGCAGTGAATGGGGCGGCCCTTTGAACACTGAAGCTTTCTTT. Amino acids: CASSEWGGPLNTEAFF. Supplemented by reference TRBV25-1 and TRBJ1-1, the full variable domain reads EADIYQTPRYLVIGTGKKITLECSQTMGHDKMYWYQQDPGMELHLIHYSYGVNSTEKGDLSSESTVSRIRTEHFPLTLESARPSHTSQYLCASSEWGGPLNTEAFFGQGTRLTVV.

The chain employs TRBV13 and TRBJ2-3; 9 nucleotides align to TRBD2. The CDR3 sequence is 15 residues long. Looked up from germline, CDR1 is PRHDT and CDR2 is FYEKMQ (reference sequence). V was pared by 4 bases and J by 2 bases, with 4 bases of the junction left unmatched. The CDR3 loop is CASSSGLAATDTQYF. The CDR3 nucleotides read TGTGCCAGCAGCTCGGGACTAGCCGCCACAGATACGCAGTATTTT.

The chain recombines TRBV3-1 (or the pseudogene TRBV3-2) with TRBJ1-3, with 8 bases lining up with TRBD1. CDR1 and CDR2 (germline): LGHDT, YNNKEL (reference sequence). The V segment lost 4 bases and the J segment 2 bases; nucleotides outside the gene matches: 10. CDR3 length: 17 residues. CDR3 in DNA: TGTGCCAGCAGCCGAGGACAGGGTAGGTTGGCTGGAAACACCATATATTTT. Its translation is CASSRGQGRLAGNTIYF.

This clone has only one observation. The chain combines TRBV5-1 with TRBJ2-2, with D perhaps matching TRBD1 (5 bases). Trimming took off 2 bases at V and 7 bases at J, with 12 bases between the two ends. CDR3 size: 14 residues. Germline loops: CDR1 SGHRS, CDR2 YFSETQ. In DNA form, the CDR3 reads TGCGCCAGCAGCTTAAACCAGGGAATCGGGGAGCTGTTTTTT. Protein sequence: CASSLNQGIGELFF.

The rearrangement joins TRBV19 to TRBJ2-7, with D maybe TRBD2 (6 bases). The CDR3 loop spans 15 amino acids. Deletions cut 7 bases from V and 2 bases from J, with 18 bases between. Looked up from germline, CDR1 is LNHDA and CDR2 is SQIVND (reference sequence). The CDR3 DNA is TGTGCCAGTACCCCCCGGTCGGGAGTGGCCTACGAGCAGTACTTC. This sequence encodes CASTPRSGVAYEQYF. The full variable domain, rest sourced from reference TRBV19 and TRBJ2-7, is DGGITQSPKYLFRKEGQNVTLSCEQNLNHDAMYWYRQDPGQGLRLIYYSQIVNDFQKGDIAEGYSVSREKKESFPLTVTSAQKNPTAFYLCASTPRSGVAYEQYFGPGTRLTVT.

In its sample, this clone was seen once. The genes are TRBV2 and TRBJ1-5, with unresolved D. CDR1 SNHLY and CDR2 FYNNEI come from the germline V gene. V gave up 6 bases and J gave up 4 bases, with 10 bases separating them. The CDR3 has 13 amino acids. CDR3 in DNA: TGTGCCAGCAGGGCCGGGATAAATCAGCCCCAGCATTTT. Protein: CASRAGINQPQHF.

J is TRBJ2-1 and V is TRBV19; D gene ambiguous. From germline, CDR1 is LNHDA and CDR2 SQIVND (reference sequence). This CDR3 region has 15 residues. Trimming removed 1 base at V and 0 bases at J, with 7 bases between. The CDR3 DNA reads TGTGCCAGTAGTATAGTGAGGAGCTCCTACAATGAGCAGTTCTTC. This translates into CASSIVRSSYNEQFF.

The genes are TRBV18 and TRBJ1-6; no clear D gene. V was cut by 0 bases and J by 6 bases, with 12 bases left in between. The CDR3 sequence is 16 residues long. Germline CDR1 is KGHSH and CDR2 is LQKENI. Written as DNA, the CDR3 is TGTGCCAGCTCACCACCGGCTGGACGGGGTAATTCACCCCTCCACTTT. Protein sequence: CASSPPAGRGNSPLHF.

The rearrangement uses TRBV7-2 and TRBJ1-5, with D uncertain. The length of the CDR3 is 16 residues. Per the germline V gene, CDR1 is SGHTA and CDR2 is FQGNSA. Trimming pared 5 bases from V and 1 base from J, leaving 15 bases between. The CDR3 bases are TGTGCCAGCAGCCCCCGGGGAGAATGGAGCAATCAGCCCCAGCATTTT. This codes for CASSPRGEWSNQPQHF.

CDR3 in DNA: TGTGCCAGCAGTTTATCCCCCGACAGGGGGCTAGGAAACACCATATATTTT. This codes for CASSLSPDRGLGNTIYF. The V call is TRBV27, the J call TRBJ1-3; 10 bases fit TRBD1. The CDR3 extends over 17 amino acids. After removal of 0 bases from V and 4 bases from J, the junction contained 6 bases not matched to a gene. Germline CDR1 and CDR2: MNHEY and SMNVEV (reference sequence).

Written as DNA, the CDR3 is TGTGCCAGCAGTGAAAAGGGGGTGGGCCGAGGGGCCTATGGCTACACCTTC. Translated: CASSEKGVGRGAYGYTF. This sequence joins TRBV25-1 and TRBJ1-2, with TRBD1 as a possible D gene (6 bases). CDR3 length: 17 amino acids. The ends were cut back, 2 bases at V and 4 bases at J, with 20 bases in the middle. Germline V lookup: CDR1 MGHDK, CDR2 SYGVNS.

The CDR3 bases are TGCGCCAGCAGCTTGGTAACGACAGGGGTGAACACTGAAGCTTTCTTT. It codes for CASSLVTTGVNTEAFF. The chain combines TRBV5-1 with TRBJ1-1, with 8 positions matching TRBD1. The CDR3 extends over 16 amino acids. Unmatched junction bases numbered 4, after V lost 0 bases and J lost 0 bases. Germline V CDR1 and CDR2: SGHRS, YFSETQ.

V is TRBV6-6 and J is TRBJ1-1; 7 positions agree with TRBD1. Unmatched junction bases numbered 6, after V lost 6 bases and J lost 5 bases. Germline CDR1 MNHNY, CDR2 SVGAGI (reference sequence). This CDR3 has 13 amino acids. CDR3 sequence: CASRTGTRTEAFF. Written as DNA, the CDR3 is TGTGCCAGCAGGACAGGGACTAGGACTGAAGCTTTCTTT.

V usage is TRBV18 and J usage is TRBJ2-5; 11 bases agree with TRBD2. CDR1 is KGHSH and CDR2 is LQKENI in the germline V gene. The CDR3 spans 16 residues. Trimming took 4 bases from V and 3 from J; bases not matched to a gene: 7. The CDR3 protein is CASSQRGTSGKETQYF. CDR3 nucleotides: TGTGCCAGCTCACAACGAGGGACTAGCGGAAAAGAGACCCAGTACTTC.

This chain uses TRBV29-1 with TRBJ1-1; D unclear. V shed 5 bases and J shed 1 base, with 8 bases lying between them. The length of the CDR3 is 12 residues. Per the germline V gene, CDR1 is SQVTM and CDR2 is ANQGSEA. The DNA for the CDR3 is TGCAGCGTTTGGCGGGCGAACACTGAAGCTTTCTTT. This gives the protein CSVWRANTEAFF.

The rearrangement joins TRBV2 to TRBJ2-1, with TRBD1 identical over 9 bases. Trimming removed 7 bases from V and 2 bases from J; junction bases left unmatched: 9. This CDR3 comprises 16 residues. Germline V gives CDR1 SNHLY, CDR2 FYNNEI. The CDR3 DNA follows: TGTGCCAGCAATCTGGGGACAGGGAGCACCTACAATGAGCAGTTCTTC. It translates to CASNLGTGSTYNEQFF.

The chain combines TRBV9 with TRBJ1-1, with D tentatively TRBD1 (6 bases). Trimming cost V 0 bases and J 6 bases, with 12 bases left between them. Germline V CDR1 and CDR2: SGDLS, YYNGEE. The CDR3 spans 14 residues. CDR3 sequence reads: CASSVEDSLSEAFF. DNA for the CDR3: TGTGCCAGCAGCGTAGAGGACAGTCTGTCTGAAGCTTTCTTT. Full variable domain (remainder filled in from reference TRBV9 and TRBJ1-1): DSGVTQTPKHLITATGQRVTLRCSPRSGDLSVYWYQQSLDQGLQFLIQYYNGEERAKGNILERFSAQQFPDLHSELNLSSLELGDSALYFCASSVEDSLSEAFFGQGTRLTVV.

This chain links TRBV2 with TRBJ1-5; D is uncertain. The V end lost 7 bases, the J end lost 1 base, and 14 bases lay between the germline ends. This CDR3 comprises 15 residues. CDR1 and CDR2 (germline): SNHLY, FYNNEI. CDR3 residues: CASTDAWSSNQPQHF. The CDR3 DNA reads TGTGCCAGCACAGACGCGTGGAGCAGCAATCAGCCCCAGCATTTT. Looking up the rest from reference TRBV2 and TRBJ1-5 gives the full variable domain: EPEVTQTPSHQVTQMGQEVILRCVPISNHLYFYWYRQILGQKVEFLVSFYNNEISEKSEIFDDQFSVERPDGSNFTLKIRSTKLEDSAMYFCASTDAWSSNQPQHFGDGTRLSIL.

This clone appeared once. This chain links TRBV5-1 with TRBJ2-3; D is perhaps TRBD2 (5 bases). V lost 3 bases and J lost 4, with 12 bases in between. This CDR3 is built from 14 residues. Germline CDR1 and CDR2: SGHRS and YFSETQ. Written as DNA, the CDR3 is TGCGCCAGCAGCTCCGGGAATGGTCCAGATACGCAGTATTTT. Encoded protein: CASSSGNGPDTQYF. Using reference TRBV5-1 and TRBJ2-3 for the parts outside the CDR3, the full variable domain is KAGVTQTPRYLIKTRGQQVTLSCSPISGHRSVSWYQQTPGQGLQFLFEYFSETQRNKGNFPGRFSGRQFSNSRSEMNVSTLELGDSALYLCASSSGNGPDTQYFGPGTRLTVL.